Listed below are T cell receptor beta chains from one sample, sequenced in a study of naive and memory T cell subsets. TCRdb fed the UMI-ligation and nested PCR reads into MiXCR, producing one record per CDR3 protein. Among around 27,000 distinct CDR3 sequences listed, around 10% were seen once. Material: effector memory CD4+ T cells from blood. These receptors came from a human donor in good health. Both conserved end residues are trimmed from each CDR3.

v_call	j_call	cdr3_aa
TRBV5-5	TRBJ2-6	ASSAHAGTSSVLANVLT
TRBV27	TRBJ1-6	ASSFQQWNSPLH
TRBV4-3	TRBJ2-3	ASSQGGGHSTDTQY
TRBV18	TRBJ1-2	ASSPNYATGSEGTYGYT
TRBV6-2/TRBV6-3	TRBJ2-7	ASSYSRDRGHDEQY
TRBV28	TRBJ2-3	ASSLGFRGDTQY
TRBV12-3/TRBV12-4	TRBJ2-1	ASRGFREQF
TRBV7-9	TRBJ2-1	ASSLGQGEVNEQF
TRBV7-3	TRBJ1-1	ASSWGQNTEAF
TRBV11-2	TRBJ2-6	ASSRLAWSGANVLT
TRBV7-6	TRBJ1-1	ASSPLGNTEAF
TRBV11-2	TRBJ2-7	ASSPGTGVTYEQY
TRBV27	TRBJ1-2	ASSLSLPGRYGYT
TRBV29-1	TRBJ2-2	SVARNTGELF
TRBV20-1	TRBJ2-1	SARGWGGNEQF
TRBV7-9	TRBJ1-1	ASSLNDAFDGAF
TRBV12-3/TRBV12-4	TRBJ2-7	ASRRDRGSVEQY
TRBV29-1	TRBJ1-6	SRKGHWSPLH
TRBV7-8	TRBJ2-5	ASSGNRGQETQY
TRBV4-1	TRBJ1-1	ASSPRGAGTEAF
TRBV7-2	TRBJ2-5	ASSLDSGAETQY
TRBV9	TRBJ2-2	ASSPRDTNTGELF
TRBV10-3	TRBJ2-1	AISEGHSLGDEQF
TRBV5-1	TRBJ2-5	ASSSGTGRETQY
TRBV20-1	TRBJ2-7	SARAGENEQY
TRBV7-2	TRBJ2-3	ASSFSAGGDTQY
TRBV7-8	TRBJ1-6	ASSEGSSYNSPLH
TRBV6-2/TRBV6-3	TRBJ2-7	ASSLAGQPSYEQY
TRBV4-3	TRBJ1-2	ASSPKPPGPQDYGYT
TRBV20-1	TRBJ1-1	SARAGAMNTEAF
TRBV7-2	TRBJ2-5	ASSLAGRGAQY
TRBV6-2/TRBV6-3	TRBJ2-7	ASSGTGTGAYEQY
TRBV28	TRBJ1-2	ASSPRTGSGYT
TRBV28	TRBJ2-1	ASSLRPTNEQF
TRBV29-1	TRBJ2-7	SVDWRGQGAYEQY
TRBV27	TRBJ1-5	ASSMGQRNQPQH
TRBV11-2	TRBJ2-5	ASSPASGRRY
TRBV7-8	TRBJ2-3	ASSLAGGPSDTQY
TRBV7-9	TRBJ2-7	ASSTTGGHKQEQY
TRBV2	TRBJ2-7	ASNRLAGGDEQY
TRBV18	TRBJ1-2	ASSLAGGFRGYGYT
TRBV3-1	TRBJ2-7	ASSQGQFGTEQY
TRBV9	TRBJ1-1	ASSRLQAIEAF
TRBV6-1	TRBJ1-5	ASSERSLWRGRSSNQPQH
TRBV7-8	TRBJ2-7	ASSMTLGAARDEQY